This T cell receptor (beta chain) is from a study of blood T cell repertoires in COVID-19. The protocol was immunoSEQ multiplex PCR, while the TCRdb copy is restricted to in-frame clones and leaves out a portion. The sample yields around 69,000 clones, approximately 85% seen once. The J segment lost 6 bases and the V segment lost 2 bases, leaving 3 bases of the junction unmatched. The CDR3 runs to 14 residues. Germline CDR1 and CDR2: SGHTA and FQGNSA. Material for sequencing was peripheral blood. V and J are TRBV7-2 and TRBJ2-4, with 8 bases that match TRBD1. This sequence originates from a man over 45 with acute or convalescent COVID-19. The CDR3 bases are TGTGCCAGCAGCTTACAGGGGGCCCCAAACATTCAGTACTTC. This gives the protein CASSLQGAPNIQYF.